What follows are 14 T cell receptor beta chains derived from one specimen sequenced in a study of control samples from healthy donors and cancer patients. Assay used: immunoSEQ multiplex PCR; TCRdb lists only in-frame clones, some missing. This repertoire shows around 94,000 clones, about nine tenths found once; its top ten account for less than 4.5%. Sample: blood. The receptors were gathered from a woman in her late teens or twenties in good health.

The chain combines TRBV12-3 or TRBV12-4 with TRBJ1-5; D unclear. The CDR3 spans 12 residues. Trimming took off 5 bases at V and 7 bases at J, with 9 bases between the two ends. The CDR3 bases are TGTGCCAGCAGTGAGTGGGGACAGCCCCAGCATTTT. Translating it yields CASSEWGQPQHF.

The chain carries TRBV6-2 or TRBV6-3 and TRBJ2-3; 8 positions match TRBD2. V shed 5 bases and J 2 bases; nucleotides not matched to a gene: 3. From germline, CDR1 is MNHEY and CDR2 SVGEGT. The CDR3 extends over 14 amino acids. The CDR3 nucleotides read TGTGCCAGCAGTCGGGGGGGCCCCACAGATACGCAGTATTTT. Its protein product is CASSRGGPTDTQYF.

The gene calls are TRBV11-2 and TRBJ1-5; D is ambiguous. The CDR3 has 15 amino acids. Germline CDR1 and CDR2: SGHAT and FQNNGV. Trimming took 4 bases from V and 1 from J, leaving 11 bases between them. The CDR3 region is CASSSGVLSNQPQHF. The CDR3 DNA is TGTGCCAGCAGCTCCGGGGTGCTAAGCAATCAGCCCCAGCATTTT. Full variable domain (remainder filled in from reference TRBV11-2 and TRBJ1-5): EAGVAQSPRYKIIEKRQSVAFWCNPISGHATLYWYQQILGQGPKLLIQFQNNGVVDDSQLPKDRFSAERLKGVDSTLKIQPAKLEDSAVYLCASSSGVLSNQPQHFGDGTRLSIL.

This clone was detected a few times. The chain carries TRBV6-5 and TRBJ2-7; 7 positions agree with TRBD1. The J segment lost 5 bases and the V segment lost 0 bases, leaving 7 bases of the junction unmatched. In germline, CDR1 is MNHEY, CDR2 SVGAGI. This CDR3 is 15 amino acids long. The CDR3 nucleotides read TGTGCCAGCAGTTACTCGATTAGGGGGCGAGACGAGCAGTACTTC. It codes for CASSYSIRGRDEQYF.

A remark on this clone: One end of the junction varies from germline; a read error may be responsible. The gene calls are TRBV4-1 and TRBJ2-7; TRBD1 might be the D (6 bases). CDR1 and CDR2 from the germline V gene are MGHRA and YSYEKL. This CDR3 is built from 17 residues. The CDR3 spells CTSSQDLRTGNPYEQYF. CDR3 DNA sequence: TGCACCAGCAGCCAAGATCTCCGTACAGGGAACCCCTACGAGCAGTACTTC.

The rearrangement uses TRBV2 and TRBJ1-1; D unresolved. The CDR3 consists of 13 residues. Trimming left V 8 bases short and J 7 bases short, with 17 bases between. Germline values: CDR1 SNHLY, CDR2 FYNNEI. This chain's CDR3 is CASESPTYGEAFF. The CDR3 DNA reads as TGTGCCAGCGAGTCACCCACCTACGGTGAAGCTTTCTTT.

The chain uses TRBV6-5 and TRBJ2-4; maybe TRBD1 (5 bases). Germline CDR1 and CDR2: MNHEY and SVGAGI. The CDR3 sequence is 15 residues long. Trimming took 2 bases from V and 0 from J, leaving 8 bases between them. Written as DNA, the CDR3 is TGTGCCAGCAGTTACGACAGACTAGCCAAAAACATTCAGTACTTC. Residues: CASSYDRLAKNIQYF.

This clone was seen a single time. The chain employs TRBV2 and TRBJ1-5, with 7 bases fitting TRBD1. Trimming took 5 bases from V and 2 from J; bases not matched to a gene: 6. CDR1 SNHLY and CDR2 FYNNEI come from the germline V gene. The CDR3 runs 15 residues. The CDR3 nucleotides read TGTGCCAGCAGTAGGGGGCAGGAGGGCAATCAGCCCCAGCATTTT. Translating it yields CASSRGQEGNQPQHF.

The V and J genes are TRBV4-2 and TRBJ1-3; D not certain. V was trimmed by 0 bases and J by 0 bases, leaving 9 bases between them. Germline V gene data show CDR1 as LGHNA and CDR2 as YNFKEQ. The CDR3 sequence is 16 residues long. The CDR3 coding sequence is TGTGCCAGCAGCCAAGATTTGCAGACCTCTGGAAACACCATATATTTT. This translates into CASSQDLQTSGNTIYF.

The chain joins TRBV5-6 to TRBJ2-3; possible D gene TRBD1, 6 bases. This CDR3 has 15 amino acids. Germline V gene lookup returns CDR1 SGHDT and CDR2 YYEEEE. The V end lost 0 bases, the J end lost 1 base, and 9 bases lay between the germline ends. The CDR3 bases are TGTGCCAGCAGCTTGGGGCAGGGGCGCACAGATACGCAGTATTTT. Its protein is CASSLGQGRTDTQYF. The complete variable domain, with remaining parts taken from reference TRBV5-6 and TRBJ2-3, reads DAGVTQSPTHLIKTRGQQVTLRCSPKSGHDTVSWYQQALGQGPQFIFQYYEEEERQRGNFPDRFSGHQFPNYSSELNVNALLLGDSALYLCASSLGQGRTDTQYFGPGTRLTVL.

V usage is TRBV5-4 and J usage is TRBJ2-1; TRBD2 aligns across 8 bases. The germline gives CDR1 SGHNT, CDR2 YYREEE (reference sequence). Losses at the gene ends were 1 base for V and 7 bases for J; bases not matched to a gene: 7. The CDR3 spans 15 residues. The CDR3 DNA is TGTGCCAGCAGCTTGCAACTACCGGGGGGGAATGAGCAGTTCTTC. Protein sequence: CASSLQLPGGNEQFF.

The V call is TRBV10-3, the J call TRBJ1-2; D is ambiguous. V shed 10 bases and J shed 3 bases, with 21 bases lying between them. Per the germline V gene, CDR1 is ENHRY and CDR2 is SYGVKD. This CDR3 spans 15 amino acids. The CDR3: CATLQRGSRDYGYTF. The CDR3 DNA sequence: TGTGCCACTCTACAGCGGGGATCCCGCGACTATGGCTACACCTTC.

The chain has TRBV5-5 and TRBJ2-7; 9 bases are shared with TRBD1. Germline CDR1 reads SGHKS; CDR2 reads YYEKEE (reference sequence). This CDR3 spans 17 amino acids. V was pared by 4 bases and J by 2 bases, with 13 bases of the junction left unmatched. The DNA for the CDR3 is TGTGCCAGCAGCGCAACTGTGGGACAGGGAAAAGCCTACGAGCAGTACTTC. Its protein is CASSATVGQGKAYEQYF.

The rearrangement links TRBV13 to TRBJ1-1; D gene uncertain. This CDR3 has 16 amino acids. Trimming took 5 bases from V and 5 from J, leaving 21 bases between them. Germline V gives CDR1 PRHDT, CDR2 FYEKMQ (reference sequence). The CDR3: CASSPQRRREGTEAFF. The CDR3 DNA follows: TGTGCCAGCAGCCCTCAGAGACGGAGGGAAGGGACTGAAGCTTTCTTT.